A single sample gave rise to the 11 T cell receptor beta chains below, sequenced in a study of blood T cells in healthy people across ages (dated by TCRdb to 2015 to 2017). Library prep was done by 5' RACE. Sequenced on an Illumina HiSeq 2500. A second PCR of roughly 6 to 12 cycles was performed with a sample-barcoded 5' primer and a J-beta primer mix. Using fastp trimming at Q25 and MiXCR clonotype assembly, TCRdb reanalyzed the public sequencing data and kept in-frame beta chains. Each entry is one CDR3 protein sequence, shown with its most common DNA and genes. In this sample the table shows approximately 810,000 distinct CDR3 sequences, around 36% of which occur a single time. The ten largest clones take up 13% of the sample. Sequenced: blood. The receptors shown here come from a young man in good health.

The chain employs TRBV7-8 and TRBJ2-5; the D is unclear. Trimming stripped 2 bases from V and 5 bases from J, with 15 bases between. CDR1 and CDR2 (germline): SGHVS, FQNEAQ. This CDR3 comprises 15 residues. This CDR3 is CASSLQNGIMETQYF. The CDR3 DNA sequence: TGTGCCAGCAGCTTACAAAACGGAATAATGGAGACCCAGTACTTC.

This clonotype was recorded a few times. The chain has TRBV9 and TRBJ2-5; the D gene is possibly TRBD1 (6 bases). Germline assignment: CDR1 SGDLS and CDR2 YYNGEE. V was shortened by 1 base and J by 10 bases, with 11 bases between the two germline ends. The CDR3 is 12 residues long. The CDR3 coding sequence is TGTGCCAGCAGCGTAAATCAGGGGCGCCAGTACTTC. Protein product: CASSVNQGRQYF.

This clonotype was counted a few times. The chain recombines TRBV5-4 with TRBJ2-1; D is perhaps TRBD1 (5 bases). This CDR3 is built from 13 residues. Germline assignment: CDR1 SGHNT and CDR2 YYREEE (reference sequence). V shed 2 bases and J shed 8 bases, with 11 bases lying between them. CDR3 residues: CASSLPRVDEQFF. The CDR3 DNA sequence: TGTGCCAGCAGCTTACCCAGGGTCGATGAGCAGTTCTTC. Full variable domain (outside the CDR3, taken from reference TRBV5-4 and TRBJ2-1): ETGVTQSPTHLIKTRGQQVTLRCSSQSGHNTVSWYQQALGQGPQFIFQYYREEENGRGNFPPRFSGLQFPNYSSELNVNALELDDSALYLCASSLPRVDEQFFGPGTRLTVL.

The CDR3 loop reads CSARRVPDPYNEQFF. As DNA, the CDR3 is TGCAGTGCTAGAAGGGTCCCGGATCCCTACAATGAGCAGTTCTTC. The rearrangement uses TRBV20-1 and TRBJ2-1; D gene unclear. V was cut by 2 bases and J by 2 bases, with 13 bases left in between. The CDR3 spans 15 residues. The germline CDR1 and CDR2 sequences are DFQATT and SNEGSKA (reference sequence).

The chain is built from TRBV7-2 and TRBJ1-6; D may be TRBD1 (6 bases). This CDR3 region has 16 residues. Germline V gene lookup returns CDR1 SGHTA and CDR2 FQGNSA. V was pared by 0 bases and J by 8 bases, with 14 bases between. For the CDR3, the DNA is TGTGCCAGCAGCTTAGCGGCCCCGAGGGGGGATTCACCCCTCCACTTT. Its translation: CASSLAAPRGDSPLHF.

This clonotype was found many times. The V gene is TRBV20-1, the J gene TRBJ2-3; D perhaps matches TRBD1 (6 bases). Germline V gene sequence: CDR1 DFQATT, CDR2 SNEGSKA (reference sequence). V lost 6 bases and J lost 2, with 9 bases in between. The CDR3 sequence is 12 residues long. The CDR3 loop is CSARTATDTQYF. CDR3 DNA: TGCAGTGCGCGGACAGCCACAGATACGCAGTATTTT.

Regarding this clonotype: It may be a read error: a sequence one base away is much more abundant. J is TRBJ2-3 and V is TRBV6-5; maybe TRBD2 (6 bases). The CDR3 loop spans 15 amino acids. CDR1 and CDR2 (germline): MNHEY, SVGAGI. The CDR3 region is CAGSDPGTSTDTQYF. The CDR3 DNA reads TGTGCCGGCAGTGATCCAGGGACTAGCACAGATACGCAGTATTTT.

This clonotype appeared many times. CDR3 bases: TGCGCCAGCAGCTCGGCCGGGACAGGGGTGTATGGCTACACCTTC. Its translation is CASSSAGTGVYGYTF. V is TRBV5-1 and J is TRBJ1-2, with TRBD1 matching over 10 bases. This CDR3 region has 15 residues. Germline V CDR1 and CDR2: SGHRS, YFSETQ. The V segment lost 3 bases and the J segment 5 bases; nucleotides outside the gene matches: 7.

This sequence joins TRBV10-1 and TRBJ2-7, with 12 bases lining up with TRBD2. CDR1 is WNHNN, CDR2 SYGVQD, per germline (reference sequence). The CDR3 runs to 14 residues. V gave up 6 bases and J gave up 3 bases; unmatched junction bases: 3. The chain's CDR3 is CASSWTSGDYEQYF. The CDR3 nucleotides are TGCGCCAGCAGCTGGACTAGCGGGGACTACGAGCAGTACTTC.

This clonotype was found a few times. The rearrangement links TRBV20-1 to TRBJ1-3; no clear D gene. The CDR3 totals 14 residues. The germline V gene encodes CDR1 DFQATT and CDR2 SNEGSKA (reference sequence). V was pared by 0 bases and J by 0 bases, with 6 bases between. Here the CDR3 reads CSARDLVSGNTIYF. The CDR3, as DNA: TGCAGTGCTAGAGATCTAGTCTCTGGAAACACCATATATTTT.

The V call is TRBV4-2, the J call TRBJ2-2, with D tentatively TRBD2 (5 bases). Germline V gene sequence: CDR1 LGHNA, CDR2 YNFKEQ. The CDR3 is 13 amino acids. Trimming left V 4 bases short and J 10 bases short, with 13 bases between. In DNA form, the CDR3 reads TGTGCCAGCAGCCCTTCTCGGGAAATGGAGCTGTTTTTT. Translation gives CASSPSREMELFF.